This TCR beta chain was profiled in a study of T cell responses to AZD1222 COVID-19 vaccine. Study as a whole: Timing groups of about 4 and about 12 weeks for second doses were pooled. General study results and limits: Epitopes outside B.1.351 and B.1.1.7 mutated regions reportedly drew nearly half of spike TCRs.

Looked up from germline, CDR1 is MDHEN and CDR2 is SYDVKM. Trimming pared 5 bases from V and 10 bases from J, leaving 20 bases between. This CDR3 comprises 15 residues. Assay used: immunoSEQ multiplex PCR; TCRdb lists only in-frame clones, some missing. The table shows some 130,000 clones, with under 95% occurring only once. A note on this clone: Its specificity is not known.

This chain links TRBV28 with TRBJ1-4, with D perhaps matching TRBD1 (5 bases). This clonotype was obtained from an adult in good health. Sequencing used peripheral blood, obtained on day 0 of AZD1222 vaccination. CDR3 region: CASSKVQGQGGKLFF. The DNA of the CDR3 is TGTGCCAGCAGTAAGGTACAAGGCCAGGGAGGAAAACTGTTTTTT.